Included here is one T cell receptor (beta chain) sequence, with context. The entry originates in a study of blood T cell repertoires in COVID-19. Germline CDR1 SGHAT, CDR2 FQNNGV. Trimming shortened V by 7 bases and J by 6 bases, and 13 bases separated the two germline ends. CDR3 length: 12 residues. Using immunoSEQ multiplex PCR, the repertoire was profiled, and TCRdb retains in-frame clones only, with some absent. The sample contains 200,000 to 250,000 clones, approximately 84% of which appear only once. This clonotype was obtained from a man aged 45-65 years with acute or convalescent COVID-19. The V call is TRBV11-2, the J call TRBJ2-7, with D perhaps matching TRBD2 (5 bases). The sequenced sample consisted of peripheral blood. CDR3 sequence reads: CASNPPRGEQYF. CDR3 DNA: TGTGCCAGCAACCCGCCCCGGGGCGAGCAGTACTTC.